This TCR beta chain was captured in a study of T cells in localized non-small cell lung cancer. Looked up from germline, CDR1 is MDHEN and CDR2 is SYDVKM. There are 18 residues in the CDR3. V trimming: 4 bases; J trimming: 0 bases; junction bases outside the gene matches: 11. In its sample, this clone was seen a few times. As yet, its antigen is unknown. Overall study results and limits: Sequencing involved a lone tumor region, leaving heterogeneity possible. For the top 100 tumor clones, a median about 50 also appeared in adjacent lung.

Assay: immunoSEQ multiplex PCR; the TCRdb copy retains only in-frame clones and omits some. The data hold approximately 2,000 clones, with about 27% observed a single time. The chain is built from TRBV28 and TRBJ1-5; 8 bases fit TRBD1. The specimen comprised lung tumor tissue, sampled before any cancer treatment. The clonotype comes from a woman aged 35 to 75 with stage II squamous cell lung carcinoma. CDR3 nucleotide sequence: TGTGCCAGCAGTTCCGACAGGGGCCAACGATATAGCAATCAGCCCCAGCATTTT. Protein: CASSSDRGQRYSNQPQHF.